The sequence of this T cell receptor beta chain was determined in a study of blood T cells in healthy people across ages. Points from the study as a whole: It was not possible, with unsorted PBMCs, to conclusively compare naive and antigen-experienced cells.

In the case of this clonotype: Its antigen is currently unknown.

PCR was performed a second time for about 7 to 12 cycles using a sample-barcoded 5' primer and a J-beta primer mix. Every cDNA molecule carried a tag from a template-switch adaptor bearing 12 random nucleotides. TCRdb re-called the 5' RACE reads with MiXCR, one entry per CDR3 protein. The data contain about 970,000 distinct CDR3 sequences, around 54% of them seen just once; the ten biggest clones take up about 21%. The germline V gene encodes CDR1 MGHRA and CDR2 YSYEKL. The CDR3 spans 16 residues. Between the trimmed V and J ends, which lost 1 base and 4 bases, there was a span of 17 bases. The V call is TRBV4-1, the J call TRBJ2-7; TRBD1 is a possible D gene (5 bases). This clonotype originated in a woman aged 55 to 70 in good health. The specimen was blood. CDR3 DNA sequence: TGCGCCAGCAGCCAAGCCTTAAGGCAGGGTTTGTACGAGCAGTACTTC. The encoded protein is CASSQALRQGLYEQYF.